The 7 T cell receptor beta chains in this list originate from one sample, sequenced in a study of blood T cell repertoires in COVID-19 (dated by TCRdb to 2018 to 2020). Libraries came from the immunoSEQ multiplex PCR assay. TCRdb retrieved this table from immuneACCESS and kept in-frame rearrangements only. Not all clones are present; in checked studies, unresolved V genes account for under half, and no reason is known for the remainder. This sample lists approximately 230,000 clones; around 90% were detected once. Over 1.1% of the sample comes from the top ten. Sequencing was done on a sample of peripheral blood. The receptors were sampled from a man aged 80 or over with acute or convalescent COVID-19.

V gene TRBV5-5 combines with J gene TRBJ2-1; TRBD1 might be the D (6 bases). Germline V CDR1 and CDR2: SGHKS, YYEKEE (reference sequence). Trimming shortened V by 2 bases and J by 2 bases, and 8 bases separated the two germline ends. This CDR3 is 14 amino acids long. CDR3 region: CASSLGQTYNEQFF. CDR3 sequence (DNA): TGTGCCAGCAGCTTAGGACAGACCTACAATGAGCAGTTCTTC.

The rearrangement uses TRBV28 and TRBJ2-5; D gene unclear. The ends were cut back, 4 bases at V and 1 base at J, with 13 bases in the middle. The CDR3 is 15 amino acids. Germline V gives CDR1 MDHEN, CDR2 SYDVKM. The CDR3 is CASSSRLDLQETQYF. For the CDR3, the DNA is TGTGCCAGCAGTTCCAGGCTCGACCTCCAAGAGACCCAGTACTTC. Together with reference TRBV28 and TRBJ2-5, the CDR3 gives the full variable domain: DVKVTQSSRYLVKRTGEKVFLECVQDMDHENMFWYRQDPGLGLRLIYFSYDVKMKEKGDIPEGYSVSREKKERFSLILESASTNQTSMYLCASSSRLDLQETQYFGPGTRLLVL.

This clone occurred a few times. V and J are TRBV4-3 and TRBJ2-1, with TRBD2 matching 10 bases. Germline V gene lookup returns CDR1 LGHNA and CDR2 YSLEER. The CDR3 contains 18 residues. The trim removed 0 bases at V and 2 bases at J, leaving 7 bases unmatched. The CDR3 DNA reads as TGCGCCAGCAGCCAAGATTGGTCTAGCGGGAGTACCTACAATGAGCAGTTCTTC. It translates to CASSQDWSSGSTYNEQFF.

The chain joins TRBV28 to TRBJ2-3; TRBD2 matches at 10 bases. With 5 bases clipped from V and 7 bases from J, the junction kept 12 bases outside the gene matches. The CDR3 is 16 amino acids. Germline V gene sequence: CDR1 MDHEN, CDR2 SYDVKM. CDR3 amino acids: CASSTLAGGMLYTQYF. CDR3 in DNA: TGTGCCAGCAGTACCTTAGCGGGAGGAATGTTATATACGCAGTATTTT.

The chain combines TRBV5-1 with TRBJ2-4; 9 bases fit TRBD1. Germline trimming cut 4 bases from V and 8 bases from J; bases unmatched to any gene: 4. Per the germline V gene, CDR1 is SGHRS and CDR2 is YFSETQ. The CDR3 totals 13 residues. CDR3 sequence reads: CASSGTGKDIQYF. The CDR3 DNA follows: TGCGCCAGCAGCGGGACAGGGAAGGACATTCAGTACTTC.

Of note for this clone: Other nucleotide sequences in the sample specify the same CDR3. The chain recombines TRBV4-2 with TRBJ1-5; D is ambiguous. Germline CDR1 LGHNA, CDR2 YNFKEQ. Trimming pared 0 bases from V and 4 bases from J, leaving 7 bases between. The length of the CDR3 is 14 residues. The CDR3 bases are TGTGCCAGCAGCCAAGATCGGGGAAATCAGCCCCAGCATTTT. Its protein is CASSQDRGNQPQHF.

The chain is built from TRBV7-9 and TRBJ2-1; D might be TRBD1 (6 bases). Trimming shortened V by 1 base and J by 10 bases, and 14 bases separated the two germline ends. The CDR3 extends over 14 amino acids. Germline V CDR1 and CDR2: SEHNR, FQNEAQ (reference sequence). Written as DNA, the CDR3 is TGTGCCAGCAGCTTAGGAGGGCCAGGGGAGGAGCAGTTCTTC. Its translation is CASSLGGPGEEQFF.